The 31 T cell receptor beta chains below come from one sample, sequenced in a study of blood T cells in healthy people across ages. Through a sample-barcoded 5' primer and a J-beta primer mix, a second PCR was run for about 7 to 12 cycles. Each CDR3 protein is one row after TCRdb ran MiXCR on the 5' RACE reads. The data hold 750,000 to 950,000 distinct CDR3 sequences, with around 29% observed a single time. The same sample was also used in a study of T cells of mothers and their children.

The sequencing sample was made of blood. The source is a middle-aged woman in good health.

This clonotype was detected a few times. The V and J genes are TRBV3-1 and TRBJ1-6; D remains unclear. Trimming shortened V by 4 bases and J by 9 bases, and 19 bases separated the two germline ends. The CDR3 spans 16 residues. Per the germline V gene, CDR1 is LGHDT and CDR2 is YNNKEL (reference sequence). CDR3 nucleotide sequence: TGTGCCAGCAGCCTTACTCCGTTGGAAGGGCTTTCACCCCTCCACTTT. Translated: CASSLTPLEGLSPLHF.

This clonotype was observed a handful of times. V is TRBV18 and J is TRBJ2-4; no reliable D call. This CDR3 has 13 amino acids. In germline, CDR1 is KGHSH, CDR2 LQKENI. Trimming removed 1 base from V and 8 bases from J, with 9 bases in between. As DNA, the CDR3 is TGTGCCAGCTCACCACTCCGGACGGACATTCAGTACTTC. It is translated as CASSPLRTDIQYF. The variable domain in full, with the rest retrieved from reference TRBV18 and TRBJ2-4, is NAGVMQNPRHLVRRRGQEARLRCSPMKGHSHVYWYRQLPEEGLKFMVYLQKENIIDESGMPKERFSAEFPKEGPSILRIQQVVRGDSAAYFCASSPLRTDIQYFGAGTRLSVL.

This clonotype was counted ten times or more. J is TRBJ2-5 and V is TRBV7-8; no definite D call. Judging by the DNA end, TRBJ2-7 fits better; the J call may be wrong. The CDR3 loop spans 13 amino acids. Germline V gene sequence: CDR1 SGHVS, CDR2 FQNEAQ. The CDR3 region is CASSYPVTSEQYF. Here the CDR3 DNA reads TGTGCCAGCAGCTATCCTGTCACGTCCGAGCAGTACTTC.

The V gene is TRBV5-6, the J gene TRBJ2-1; 9 bases agree with TRBD1. Looked up from germline, CDR1 is SGHDT and CDR2 is YYEEEE. There are 15 residues in the CDR3. V lost 1 base and J lost 6; bases outside the gene matches: 5. The CDR3 nucleotides read TGTGCCAGCAGCTTGCGTACAGGGGGCCGCAATGAGCAGTTCTTC. Protein product: CASSLRTGGRNEQFF.

This clonotype was picked up many times. Compared with germline, one end of the junction differs, possibly owing to a read error. The rearrangement joins TRBV5-1 to TRBJ2-7, with 12 bases fitting TRBD1. The CDR3 totals 15 residues. The V gene's germline CDR1 is SGHRS and CDR2 YFSETQ. The CDR3 region is CASSLGTGGGYEQYF. CDR3 in DNA: TGTGCCAGCAGTCTCGGGACAGGGGGCGGCTACGAGCAGTACTTC.

The rearrangement joins TRBV7-2 to TRBJ2-5, with no clear D. Looked up from germline, CDR1 is SGHTA and CDR2 is FQGNSA. The CDR3 extends over 15 amino acids. Trimming removed 4 bases at V and 1 base at J, with 13 bases between. CDR3 DNA: TGTGCCAGCAGCTCACTTGGTCTGGTCCAAGAGACCCAGTACTTC. It specifies CASSSLGLVQETQYF.

Worth noting for this clonotype: A much larger clone lies a single base off, so this may be a read error. The J gene is TRBJ1-2, the V gene TRBV27; 8 bases map to TRBD1. In germline, CDR1 is MNHEY, CDR2 SMNVEV (reference sequence). The CDR3 is 17 residues long. The CDR3 DNA follows: TGTGCCAGCAGTCTCTACGGGACAGGTCCCCAAAGCTATGGCTACATCTTC. This sequence encodes CASSLYGTGPQSYGYIF.

The rearrangement joins TRBV4-2 to TRBJ1-2; a weak D match, TRBD1 (5 bases). The germline CDR1 and CDR2 sequences are LGHNA and YNFKEQ. This CDR3 comprises 16 residues. V was trimmed by 1 base and J by 5 bases, leaving 17 bases between them. CDR3 in amino acids: CASSQVTAREGYGYTF. As DNA, the CDR3 is TGTGCCAGCAGCCAAGTCACGGCTCGAGAGGGGTATGGCTACACCTTC.

This clonotype was recorded many times. V is TRBV18 and J is TRBJ2-7, with 11 bases fitting TRBD1. V lost 8 bases, J lost 3 bases, and 6 bases stayed unmatched. Germline CDR1 and CDR2: KGHSH and LQKENI. The CDR3 consists of 14 residues. This chain's CDR3 is CASSPGTGGYEQYF. CDR3 nucleotide sequence: TGTGCCAGCAGCCCCGGGACAGGGGGCTACGAGCAGTACTTC.

The chain couples TRBV7-2 to TRBJ2-4; 8 nucleotides match TRBD2. The CDR3 contains 17 residues. Looked up from germline, CDR1 is SGHTA and CDR2 is FQGNSA. J lost 1 base, V lost 4 bases, and 9 bases had no gene match. The CDR3 coding sequence is TGTGCCAGCAGCTCCGGCGGACTAGCAGACGCCAAAAACATTCAGTACTTC. Translating it yields CASSSGGLADAKNIQYF.

This clonotype was recorded only once. The junction differs from germline at one of its ends, possibly a read error. The rearrangement joins TRBV3-1 to TRBJ2-3; D is unresolved. Germline V lookup: CDR1 LGHDT, CDR2 YNNKEL (reference sequence). The CDR3 consists of 13 residues. The CDR3 reads CASSHPRADTRYF. In DNA, the CDR3 is TGTGCCAGCAGCCACCCTAGGGCAGATACGCGGTATTTT.

This clonotype was seen more than once but under ten times. This chain joins TRBV24-1 and TRBJ1-2; possible D gene TRBD1, 5 bases. CDR3 length: 13 residues. The V end lost 2 bases, the J end lost 7 bases, and 10 bases lay between the germline ends. Germline CDR1 KGHDR, CDR2 SFDVKD. The CDR3: CATSDYRTGGYTF. Written as DNA, the CDR3 is TGTGCCACCAGTGATTACAGGACGGGTGGCTACACCTTC.

The chain uses TRBV10-3 and TRBJ2-7, with no clear D. Germline CDR1 is ENHRY and CDR2 is SYGVKD. This CDR3 spans 14 amino acids. V shed 6 bases and J shed 0 bases, with 12 bases lying between them. CDR3 sequence: CAIRSPLSSYEQYF. CDR3 coding DNA: TGTGCCATCAGGAGCCCTTTGAGCTCCTACGAGCAGTACTTC.

The rearrangement uses TRBV21-1 and TRBJ1-5; whether TRBD1, the table's D call, matches the DNA was not checked. TRBV21-1 is tagged as a pseudogene. This CDR3 has 21 residues. The CDR3 is CASSRGGQGALGDYSNQPQHF. The CDR3 DNA reads as TGCGCCAGCAGCAGGGGGGGACAGGGGGCGTTGGGAGACTATAGCAATCAGCCCCAGCATTTT.

The table lists this clonotype with a few counts. Sequence at one end of the junction differs from germline and may be a read error. The chain employs TRBV10-3 and TRBJ2-1; the match to TRBD1 covers 8 bases. CDR1 and CDR2 from the germline V gene are ENHRY and SYGVKD. The length of the CDR3 is 13 residues. The CDR3 nucleotides are TGCGCCATCAAGGGACAGGCTTCATATGAGCAGTTCTTC. It translates to CAIKGQASYEQFF.

A remark on this clonotype: Given a much more abundant clone one base away, this may be a read error. The rearrangement links TRBV4-3 to TRBJ2-3, with 7 bases aligning to TRBD2. The CDR3 consists of 15 residues. Germline V gene lookup returns CDR1 LGHNA and CDR2 YSLEER. The CDR3 bases are TGCGCCAACAGCCAAGATACGCGGGGGAGAGATACGCAGTATTTT. Protein sequence: CANSQDTRGRDTQYF.

This clonotype was seen a single time. The CDR3 DNA is TGTGCCAGCAGTTACGAGACAGGGAACACTGAAGCTTTCTTT. Its protein is CASSYETGNTEAFF. The gene calls are TRBV6-6 and TRBJ1-1; a weak D match, TRBD1 (6 bases). Germline CDR1 MNHNY, CDR2 SVGAGI (reference sequence). Trimming took 2 bases from V and 1 from J, leaving 8 bases between them. The CDR3 extends over 14 amino acids.

This clonotype was recorded many times. The V call is TRBV7-9, the J call TRBJ2-1, with TRBD2 matching over 10 bases. CDR1 and CDR2 (germline): SEHNR, FQNEAQ (reference sequence). The CDR3 runs to 13 residues. The V segment lost 5 bases and the J segment 7 bases; nucleotides outside the gene matches: 2. The CDR3 sequence: CASSRGLANEQFF. The CDR3 bases are TGTGCCAGCAGCCGGGGACTAGCGAATGAGCAGTTCTTC.

The chain uses TRBV7-9 and TRBJ1-2; the D is unclear. With 4 bases removed from V and 2 bases from J, the gap between germline ends came to 17 bases. The CDR3 consists of 16 residues. The germline V gene encodes CDR1 SEHNR and CDR2 FQNEAQ (reference sequence). The CDR3 DNA follows: TGTGCCAGCAGCTCCCTCCTCTCCGTTGGCAACTATGGCTACACCTTC. Translation gives CASSSLLSVGNYGYTF.

This clonotype occurred a few times. V is TRBV11-1 and J is TRBJ2-1; TRBD1 agrees at 7 bases. J lost 7 bases, V lost 5 bases, and 14 bases had no gene match. Germline V gene sequence: CDR1 SGHAT, CDR2 FQDESV (reference sequence). The CDR3 is 16 residues long. CDR3 DNA: TGTGCCAGCAGCCAAGGGGCAGGGGGAACGGGGAATGAGCAGTTCTTC. Translated: CASSQGAGGTGNEQFF.

There are many counts of this clonotype. CDR3 nucleotides: TGCAGTGCTAGAGTCGCAGGAGCGGCCTACGAGCAGTACTTC. The encoded protein is CSARVAGAAYEQYF. The chain is built from TRBV20-1 and TRBJ2-7, with a tentative D call TRBD2 (5 bases). The CDR3 runs 14 residues. V dropped 1 base and J dropped 2 bases, with 12 bases sitting between them. Per germline, CDR1 DFQATT and CDR2 SNEGSKA (reference sequence).

For this clonotype: At one of its ends the junction is not consistent with the germline gene, which may arise from a read error. The rearrangement links TRBV12-3 or TRBV12-4 to TRBJ2-7; no definite D call. The CDR3 spans 18 residues. The CDR3 DNA is TGTGCCAGCAGTTTAGGGGAACTGGCGGCAGGAAGCTCCCACGAGCAGTACTTC. Protein: CASSLGELAAGSSHEQYF.

This clonotype was picked up many times. The chain employs TRBV10-3 and TRBJ1-2; unclear D gene. The CDR3 has 12 residues. V lost 6 bases, J lost 7 bases, and 12 bases lay in between. The germline V gene encodes CDR1 ENHRY and CDR2 SYGVKD. In DNA, the CDR3 is TGTGCCATCAGCCGGGAAGGCAGTGGCTACACCTTC. Protein sequence: CAISREGSGYTF.

The rearrangement uses TRBV13 and TRBJ2-1; D is perhaps TRBD2 (5 bases). Germline CDR1 and CDR2: PRHDT and FYEKMQ (reference sequence). The CDR3 is 15 residues long. V shed 6 bases and J shed 3 bases, with 15 bases lying between them. This chain's CDR3 is CASSPPTGSYNEQFF. Written as DNA, the CDR3 is TGTGCCAGCAGTCCCCCGACGGGGAGCTACAATGAGCAGTTCTTC. The variable domain in full, completed from reference TRBV13 and TRBJ2-1, reads AAGVIQSPRHLIKEKRETATLKCYPIPRHDTVYWYQQGPGQDPQFLISFYEKMQSDKGSIPDRFSAQQFSDYHSELNMSSLELGDSALYFCASSPPTGSYNEQFFGPGTRLTVL.

The rearrangement links TRBV12-3 or TRBV12-4 to TRBJ1-5; 7 bases map to TRBD1. Unmatched junction bases numbered 7, after V lost 6 bases and J lost 5 bases. This CDR3 has 14 amino acids. CDR3 DNA sequence: TGTGCCAGCAGCCTCGGGACAGATGATCAGCCCCAGCATTTT. Protein product: CASSLGTDDQPQHF.

This chain joins TRBV7-9 and TRBJ1-5; the D is unclear. The germline V gene encodes CDR1 SEHNR and CDR2 FQNEAQ (reference sequence). The V end was cut by 0 bases, the J end by 0 bases, with 3 bases between. This CDR3 has 14 residues. The chain's CDR3 is CASSLAYSNQPQHF. CDR3 nucleotides: TGTGCCAGCAGCTTAGCCTATAGCAATCAGCCCCAGCATTTT.

This clonotype has just one count. J is TRBJ2-7 and V is TRBV3-1; TRBD2 matches at 8 bases. V was pared by 4 bases and J by 9 bases, with 14 bases of the junction left unmatched. CDR1 LGHDT and CDR2 YNNKEL come from the germline V gene (reference sequence). The CDR3 sequence is 15 residues long. CDR3 nucleotides: TGTGCCAGCAGCCGGGTAGCGGGGCGCGGGGACGGGCAGTACTTC. It translates to CASSRVAGRGDGQYF.

This clonotype was recorded at least ten times. This chain links TRBV7-9 with TRBJ1-1; maybe TRBD1 (6 bases). Germline V gene sequence: CDR1 SEHNR, CDR2 FQNEAQ (reference sequence). V was pared by 5 bases and J by 1 base, with 8 bases between. This CDR3 spans 13 amino acids. CDR3: CASSRGGNTEAFF. DNA of the CDR3: TGTGCCAGCAGCAGAGGGGGGAACACTGAAGCTTTCTTT.

This clonotype turned up a few times. The J gene is TRBJ2-5, the V gene TRBV18; 13 bases are shared with TRBD2. V lost 2 bases to trimming and J lost 5 bases; unmatched junction nucleotides: 8. CDR1 is KGHSH and CDR2 is LQKENI in the germline V gene. The CDR3 is made up of 17 amino acids. The CDR3 bases are TGTGCCAGCTCACCAGGACTAGCGGGGGTCGGCGGGGAGACCCAGTACTTC. Its translation: CASSPGLAGVGGETQYF.

The V gene is TRBV5-5, the J gene TRBJ2-3; 10 nucleotides match TRBD2. The CDR3 consists of 17 residues. From germline, CDR1 is SGHKS and CDR2 YYEKEE (reference sequence). Trimming at V came to 5 bases and at J to 2 bases, leaving 11 bases not matched to a gene. The CDR3 DNA reads as TGTGCCAGCAGGCCGAGCGGGACTAGCGCCTTCACAGATACGCAGTATTTT. It translates to CASRPSGTSAFTDTQYF.

The sample holds a few counts of this clonotype. The chain links TRBV24-1 to TRBJ2-3, with D possibly being TRBD1 or TRBD2 (5 bases each). The CDR3 contains 20 residues. The germline V and J ends were trimmed by 6 bases and 0 bases, with 27 bases remaining between them. Germline V gives CDR1 KGHDR, CDR2 SFDVKD. CDR3 nucleotides: TGTGCCACCAGTAACCTTCCTCCCCACGGGGCTAGCCTTAGCACAGATACGCAGTATTTT. It is translated as CATSNLPPHGASLSTDTQYF.